This TCR beta chain was observed in a study of early T cells in non-severe SARS-CoV-2 infection. Study context: Sequencing was performed on bulk RNA from unsorted whole blood, leaving chains unpaired.

Individually, cDNA molecules had unique molecular identifiers attached to them. TCRdb reanalysed the 5' RACE reads using MiXCR and keeps one entry per CDR3 protein. The repertoire holds about 89,000 distinct CDR3 sequences, with approximately 14% as singletons. The CDR3 is 12 residues long. Germline V gene lookup returns CDR1 SQVTM and CDR2 ANQGSEA. V lost 5 bases and J lost 0, with 7 bases in between. This TCR derives from an adult who was a healthcare worker with PCR-confirmed SARS-CoV-2 infection or an uninfected control (not recorded which). The sample comprised whole blood. The V and J genes are TRBV29-1 and TRBJ1-1; unclear D gene. The chain's CDR3 is CSVRTMNTEAFF. In DNA form, the CDR3 reads TGCAGCGTTAGGACTATGAACACTGAAGCTTTCTTT.